This TCR beta chain was found in a study of Ad26.COV2.S vaccination and SARS-CoV-2 variants. Described treatment: roughly 18 received Ad26.COV2.S at low or high dose, single or two shots; roughly 5 received placebo; per-sample allocation not given. Samples came from day 63 after the first vaccine or placebo injection. Points on this clone: Its cognate antigen is unknown.

Points from the study as a whole: Following vaccination, spike-specific CD8+ and CD4+ T cell responses reportedly exhibited substantial breadth. Measurement of non-spike TCR breadth gave similar results in vaccine and placebo recipients.

The protocol was immunoSEQ multiplex PCR, while the TCRdb copy is restricted to in-frame clones and leaves out a portion. The profile shows some 250,000 clones, 88% of them singletons. The source material was peripheral blood, sampled in a trial of Ad26.COV2.S vaccine versus placebo. The source is a person between 18 and 60 years old who received the Ad26.COV2.S COVID-19 vaccine or a placebo.

The chain's CDR3 is CASSVEDQGLPPLHF. The CDR3 nucleotides are TGTGCCAGCAGCGTAGAGGATCAGGGGCTTCCACCCCTCCACTTT. This chain joins TRBV9 and TRBJ1-6, with D perhaps matching TRBD1 (6 bases). V was cut by 0 bases and J by 11 bases, with 15 bases left in between. CDR1 is SGDLS and CDR2 is YYNGEE in the germline V gene. The CDR3 extends over 15 amino acids. Full variable domain (remainder filled in from reference TRBV9 and TRBJ1-6): DSGVTQTPKHLITATGQRVTLRCSPRSGDLSVYWYQQSLDQGLQFLIQYYNGEERAKGNILERFSAQQFPDLHSELNLSSLELGDSALYFCASSVEDQGLPPLHFGNGTRLTVT.